A single sample is the source of the 32 T cell receptor beta chains below, sequenced in a study of shared clonotypes between healthy human individuals. Generated by immunoSEQ multiplex PCR, the TCRdb table keeps only in-frame clones and is missing some. Altogether 850,000 to 1,200,000 clones are present, 65% to 75% being singletons, with the ten largest covering around 1.5%. Sequencing used memory CD4+ T cells sorted from blood. Subset noted: CD45RA-negative fraction. All receptors come from a man younger than 30 in good health.

This chain connects TRBV7-2 to TRBJ2-3, with 9 bases that match TRBD1. CDR3 length: 14 amino acids. Trimming cost V 5 bases and J 8 bases; bases outside gene matches: 8. Looked up from germline, CDR1 is SGHTA and CDR2 is FQGNSA. The CDR3 bases are TGTGCCAGCAGCCTGGGACAGGGCGGTGGTACGCAGTATTTT. As protein: CASSLGQGGGTQYF. The entire variable domain, with the rest obtained from reference TRBV7-2 and TRBJ2-3, is as follows: GAGVSQSPSNKVTEKGKDVELRCDPISGHTALYWYRQSLGQGLEFLIYFQGNSAPDKSGLPSDRFSAERTGGSVSTLTIQRTQQEDSAVYLCASSLGQGGGTQYFGPGTRLTVL.

About this clone itself: The same CDR3 is also encoded by other DNA sequences in this sample. The chain uses TRBV7-2 and TRBJ2-7; D may be TRBD1 (6 bases). CDR1 is SGHTA, CDR2 FQGNSA, per germline. The CDR3 covers 13 residues. V shed 1 base and J shed 2 bases, with 6 bases lying between them. CDR3 DNA sequence: TGTGCCAGCAGCTTAGACAGGGCCTACGAGCAGTACTTC. Translated: CASSLDRAYEQYF.

The J gene is TRBJ1-1, the V gene TRBV18; no clear D gene. CDR3 size: 15 residues. Germline V CDR1 and CDR2: KGHSH, LQKENI. Trimming shortened V by 1 base and J by 0 bases, and 9 bases separated the two germline ends. The CDR3 region is CASSPRGEVNTEAFF. CDR3 DNA: TGTGCCAGCTCACCACGTGGGGAAGTGAACACTGAAGCTTTCTTT.

The rearrangement uses TRBV5-5 and TRBJ2-7; possibly TRBD2 for D (5 bases). Trimming took 1 base from V and 3 from J, leaving 8 bases between them. Germline CDR1 and CDR2: SGHKS and YYEKEE (reference sequence). The CDR3 has 13 residues. The CDR3 here is CASSLTRGYEQYF. CDR3 sequence (DNA): TGTGCCAGCAGCTTGACCCGGGGCTACGAGCAGTACTTC. Drawing the rest from reference TRBV5-5 and TRBJ2-7, the complete variable domain is DAGVTQSPTHLIKTRGQQVTLRCSPISGHKSVSWYQQVLGQGPQFIFQYYEKEERGRGNFPDRFSARQFPNYSSELNVNALLLGDSALYLCASSLTRGYEQYFGPGTRLTVT.

The J gene is TRBJ1-5, the V gene TRBV6-1, with a weak D call TRBD1 (6 bases). The CDR3 runs 15 residues. Looked up from germline, CDR1 is MNHNS and CDR2 is SASEGT. Trimming removed 5 bases from V and 7 bases from J, with 18 bases in between. The CDR3 loop reads CASSPRQGPRQPQHF. In DNA, the CDR3 is TGTGCCAGCAGTCCTCGCCAGGGGCCCAGACAGCCCCAGCATTTT.

The V call is TRBV5-1, the J call TRBJ2-1; TRBD2 agrees at 7 bases. CDR3 size: 16 residues. Looked up from germline, CDR1 is SGHRS and CDR2 is YFSETQ. V trimming: 1 base; J trimming: 1 base; junction bases outside the gene matches: 5. The CDR3 nucleotides are TGCGCCAGCAGCTTGTTCCGGGGGGAGTCCTACAATGAGCAGTTCTTC. It encodes CASSLFRGESYNEQFF.

The V call is TRBV4-3, the J call TRBJ1-2; the D is unclear. Germline assignment: CDR1 LGHNA and CDR2 YSLEER. V lost 1 base and J lost 7, with 16 bases in between. CDR3 length: 15 amino acids. The CDR3 nucleotides read TGCGCCAGCAGCCAAGGACCGTTCACAGTCGGTGGCTACACCTTC. This codes for CASSQGPFTVGGYTF.

The chain links TRBV2 to TRBJ1-3, with TRBD1 matching over 11 bases. CDR3 length equals 17 residues. Germline values: CDR1 SNHLY, CDR2 FYNNEI. Unmatched junction bases numbered 10, after V lost 8 bases and J lost 1 base. As DNA, the CDR3 is TGTGCCAGCGCCAAGGGACAGGGGGTATCGTCTGGAAACACCATATATTTT. Encoded protein: CASAKGQGVSSGNTIYF.

This clone has ten or more counts. The V call is TRBV6-1, the J call TRBJ2-7; TRBD1 or TRBD2 may be the D gene (5 bases each). The V and J ends lost 7 bases and 2 bases respectively, with 15 bases between them. CDR3 length: 14 residues. CDR1 and CDR2 from the germline V gene are MNHNS and SASEGT. CDR3 sequence reads: CASTGGRDPYEQYF. The CDR3 bases are TGTGCCAGCACGGGTGGCAGGGACCCCTACGAGCAGTACTTC.

This clone is a singleton in its sample. The chain has TRBV5-1 and TRBJ2-4, with a tentative D call TRBD1 (6 bases). The CDR3 is made up of 17 amino acids. With 4 bases removed from V and 4 bases from J, the gap between germline ends came to 21 bases. CDR1 SGHRS and CDR2 YFSETQ come from the germline V gene. CDR3 sequence: CASSEALQGQGKNIQYF. CDR3 DNA: TGCGCCAGCAGCGAAGCCTTACAGGGCCAGGGGAAAAACATTCAGTACTTC.

The V call is TRBV10-3, the J call TRBJ2-7; the match to TRBD2 covers 7 bases. J gave up 2 bases and V 0 bases, and 4 bases lay outside the gene matches. The CDR3 has 15 amino acids. Germline CDR1 is ENHRY and CDR2 is SYGVKD. CDR3 residues: CAISESGGSAYEQYF. The CDR3 DNA is TGTGCCATCAGTGAGTCGGGCGGGAGTGCCTACGAGCAGTACTTC.

This clone was counted a few times. This chain joins TRBV5-5 and TRBJ1-2; no reliable D call. The CDR3 has 15 residues. Trimming removed 0 bases at V and 0 bases at J, with 9 bases between. Germline V gene lookup returns CDR1 SGHKS and CDR2 YYEKEE (reference sequence). The CDR3 DNA reads TGTGCCAGCAGCTTGGAGGCAGCAGCTAACTATGGCTACACCTTC. Translation gives CASSLEAAANYGYTF.

This clone came up a few times. The chain couples TRBV28 to TRBJ1-5; TRBD1 matches at 8 bases. The V segment lost 6 bases and the J segment 6 bases; nucleotides outside the gene matches: 7. The germline V gene has CDR1 MDHEN and CDR2 SYDVKM. CDR3 length: 14 amino acids. The CDR3 loop reads CASSTGQGIQPQHF. The CDR3 DNA sequence: TGTGCCAGCAGCACTGGACAGGGAATTCAGCCCCAGCATTTT.

The gene calls are TRBV5-1 and TRBJ1-1; no definite D call. Germline V gene lookup returns CDR1 SGHRS and CDR2 YFSETQ. This CDR3 is 15 amino acids long. Trimming cost V 0 bases and J 0 bases, with 9 bases left between them. The CDR3 protein is CASSLGKGMNTEAFF. CDR3 bases: TGCGCCAGCAGCTTGGGTAAAGGGATGAACACTGAAGCTTTCTTT.

This rearrangement joins TRBV7-2 to TRBJ1-6, with 8 nucleotides matching TRBD1. This CDR3 is 14 amino acids long. CDR1 and CDR2 (germline): SGHTA, FQGNSA. The J segment lost 7 bases and the V segment lost 3 bases, leaving 2 bases of the junction unmatched. Here the CDR3 DNA reads TGTGCCAGCAGCTTGACAGGGGCCAATTCACCCCTCCACTTT. It is translated as CASSLTGANSPLHF.

This chain uses TRBV6-5 with TRBJ2-1; the match to TRBD2 covers 10 bases. CDR3 size: 15 residues. CDR1 and CDR2 (germline): MNHEY, SVGAGI. The ends lost 6 bases at V and 5 bases at J; junction bases unmatched: 7. In DNA, the CDR3 is TGTGCCAGCAGGTCCCCGGGACTAGCGAACAATGAGCAGTTCTTC. Its translation: CASRSPGLANNEQFF.

This clone was observed a few times. The chain uses TRBV6-6 and TRBJ1-4; TRBD1 aligns across 10 bases. The CDR3 is made up of 14 amino acids. V lost 5 bases, J lost 4 bases, and 1 base stayed unmatched. Germline loops: CDR1 MNHNY, CDR2 SVGAGI (reference sequence). The CDR3 here is CASSGDRGNEKLFF. In DNA, the CDR3 is TGTGCCAGCAGTGGGGACAGGGGTAATGAAAAACTGTTTTTT.

The rearrangement uses TRBV7-2 and TRBJ2-7, with D perhaps matching TRBD2 (6 bases). This CDR3 has 16 residues. From germline, CDR1 is SGHTA and CDR2 FQGNSA. V was shortened by 1 base and J by 1 base, with 14 bases between the two germline ends. CDR3 loop: CASSLDGSIESYEQYF. The DNA of the CDR3 is TGTGCCAGCAGCTTAGACGGGAGTATTGAGTCCTACGAGCAGTACTTC.

The chain couples TRBV27 to TRBJ2-7; 10 bases line up with TRBD2. Germline V CDR1 and CDR2: MNHEY, SMNVEV (reference sequence). J lost 2 bases, V lost 4 bases, and 23 bases had no gene match. The CDR3 contains 21 residues. The CDR3 coding sequence is TGTGCCAGCAGTTCCTCAGTAAGATCCCGACTAGCGGGTACTTTACCCTACGAGCAGTACTTC. Translating it yields CASSSSVRSRLAGTLPYEQYF.

A remark on this clone: Other DNA sequences within the sample encode an identical CDR3. The V gene is TRBV7-2, the J gene TRBJ2-7; TRBD1 aligns across 11 bases. The length of the CDR3 is 14 residues. Per germline, CDR1 SGHTA and CDR2 FQGNSA. The ends lost 5 bases at V and 5 bases at J; junction bases unmatched: 5. The CDR3: CASSPRDRGNEQYF. CDR3 sequence (DNA): TGTGCCAGCAGCCCCCGGGACAGGGGGAACGAGCAGTACTTC.

The chain joins TRBV14 to TRBJ2-1, with TRBD2 matching over 7 bases. The CDR3 is made up of 17 amino acids. CDR1 is SGHDN, CDR2 FVKESK, per germline. V was clipped by 1 base and J by 2 bases; unmatched bases: 8. The CDR3 loop reads CASSQGGGPAPYNEQFF. The CDR3 DNA reads as TGTGCCAGCAGCCAAGGGGGGGGTCCGGCGCCCTACAATGAGCAGTTCTTC.

The chain links TRBV2 to TRBJ1-6; 10 bases fit TRBD1. Germline V lookup: CDR1 SNHLY, CDR2 FYNNEI. With V trimmed by 4 bases and J by 10 bases, 16 bases remained unmatched. This CDR3 has 18 amino acids. CDR3 amino acids: CASSGGPGQGKARSPLHF. The CDR3 DNA sequence: TGTGCCAGCAGTGGAGGCCCGGGACAGGGGAAGGCTCGCTCACCCCTCCACTTT.

In this sample, this clone turned up a few times. The chain employs TRBV19 and TRBJ2-1; D perhaps matches TRBD2 (5 bases). V lost 6 bases to trimming and J lost 0 bases, with 9 bases between them. The CDR3 loop spans 14 amino acids. Looked up from germline, CDR1 is LNHDA and CDR2 is SQIVND (reference sequence). The CDR3 DNA reads TGTGCCAGTAGGAGGGCAGACTCCTACAATGAGCAGTTCTTC. Its protein product is CASRRADSYNEQFF.

This clone was seen ten or more times. This sequence joins TRBV2 and TRBJ2-7; D remains unclear. Between the trimmed V and J ends, which lost 4 bases and 7 bases, there was a span of 11 bases. Looked up from germline, CDR1 is SNHLY and CDR2 is FYNNEI. The CDR3 runs 12 residues. CDR3 residues: CASSGRRSEQYF. CDR3 sequence (DNA): TGTGCCAGCAGTGGACGGCGATCGGAGCAGTACTTC.

This rearrangement joins TRBV7-2 to TRBJ2-7, with 13 bases identical to TRBD2. Per the germline V gene, CDR1 is SGHTA and CDR2 is FQGNSA. V shed 5 bases, J shed 4 bases, and the junction held 8 bases outside the gene matches. The CDR3 is 16 amino acids. Here the CDR3 DNA reads TGTGCCAGCAGCGGGCAGACTAGCGGGGGGTTTTACGAGCAGTACTTC. Translation gives CASSGQTSGGFYEQYF. The full variable domain, in which reference TRBV7-2 and TRBJ2-7 provide the parts outside the CDR3, is GAGVSQSPSNKVTEKGKDVELRCDPISGHTALYWYRQSLGQGLEFLIYFQGNSAPDKSGLPSDRFSAERTGGSVSTLTIQRTQQEDSAVYLCASSGQTSGGFYEQYFGPGTRLTVT.

The genes are TRBV28 and TRBJ2-5; TRBD2 aligns across 8 bases. CDR1 is MDHEN and CDR2 is SYDVKM in the germline V gene. This CDR3 spans 15 amino acids. V shed 2 bases, J shed 7 bases, and the junction held 9 bases outside the gene matches. The DNA for the CDR3 is TGTGCCAGCAGTTTACCCCGGACTAGCCGTGGGACCCAGTACTTC. This translates into CASSLPRTSRGTQYF.

The gene calls are TRBV7-8 and TRBJ2-3; possible D gene TRBD1, 7 bases. V lost 4 bases and J 5 bases, leaving 13 bases between the germline ends. There are 14 residues in the CDR3. Germline-derived CDR1 and CDR2 are SGHVS and FQNEAQ. CDR3 sequence (DNA): TGTGCCAGCAGCTCGGAGGGGGCGGGAGATACGCAGTATTTT. It encodes CASSSEGAGDTQYF.

The chain joins TRBV30 to TRBJ2-4; D uncertain. The V end was cut by 0 bases, the J end by 3 bases, with 15 bases between. This CDR3 has 16 residues. The V gene's germline CDR1 is GTSNPN and CDR2 SVGIG (reference sequence). The CDR3 DNA reads as TGTGCCTGGAGTGTAAGCCCCGGGCTTGGCAAAAACATTCAGTACTTC. It codes for CAWSVSPGLGKNIQYF.

V and J are TRBV7-2 and TRBJ2-7; tentatively, D is TRBD2 (6 bases). Per germline, CDR1 SGHTA and CDR2 FQGNSA. Trimming left V 4 bases short and J 6 bases short, with 19 bases between. The CDR3 totals 15 residues. The CDR3 spells CASSSRAGSLLEQYF. For the CDR3, the DNA is TGTGCCAGCAGCTCCCGAGCGGGTTCCCTGCTCGAGCAGTACTTC.

The CDR3, as DNA: TGTGCCAGCAGCGCGACAGGATACACAGATACGCAGTATTTT. This sequence encodes CASSATGYTDTQYF. The chain uses TRBV2 and TRBJ2-3; a weak D match, TRBD1 (6 bases). This CDR3 spans 14 amino acids. The ends were cut back, 6 bases at V and 2 bases at J, with 12 bases in the middle. From germline, CDR1 is SNHLY and CDR2 FYNNEI.

This chain links TRBV4-1 with TRBJ2-7, with 10 bases aligning to TRBD1. The CDR3 spans 18 residues. CDR1 and CDR2 (germline): MGHRA, YSYEKL. V lost 3 bases and J lost 2; bases outside the gene matches: 13. Here the CDR3 reads CASSQGASSDRGAYEQYF. The CDR3 DNA reads TGCGCCAGCAGCCAGGGGGCATCTTCGGACAGGGGGGCCTACGAGCAGTACTTC.

This clone was seen only once. The V and J genes are TRBV19 and TRBJ2-2; 10 nucleotides match TRBD1. V dropped 7 bases and J dropped 0; count of bases not matched to a gene: 8. This CDR3 comprises 17 residues. CDR1 and CDR2 from the germline V gene are LNHDA and SQIVND (reference sequence). CDR3 in amino acids: CASNRQGASANTGELFF. The CDR3 DNA follows: TGTGCCAGTAATAGACAGGGGGCTTCCGCGAACACCGGGGAGCTGTTTTTT.